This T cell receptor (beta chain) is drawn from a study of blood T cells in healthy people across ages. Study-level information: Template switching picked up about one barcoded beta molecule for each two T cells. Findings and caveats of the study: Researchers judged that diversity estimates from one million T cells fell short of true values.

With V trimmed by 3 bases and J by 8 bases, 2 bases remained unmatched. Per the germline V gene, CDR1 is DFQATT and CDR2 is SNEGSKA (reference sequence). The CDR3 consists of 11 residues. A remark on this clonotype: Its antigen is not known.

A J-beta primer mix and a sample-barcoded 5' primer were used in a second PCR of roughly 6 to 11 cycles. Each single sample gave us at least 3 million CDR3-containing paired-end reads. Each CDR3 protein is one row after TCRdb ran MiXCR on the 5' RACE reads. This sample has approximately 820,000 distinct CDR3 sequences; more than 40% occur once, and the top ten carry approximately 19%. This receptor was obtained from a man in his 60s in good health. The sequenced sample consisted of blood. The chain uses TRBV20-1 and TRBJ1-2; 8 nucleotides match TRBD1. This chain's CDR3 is CSASDRGGYTF. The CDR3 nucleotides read TGCAGTGCTAGTGACAGGGGAGGCTACACCTTC.